This TCR beta chain was captured in a study of shared clonotypes between healthy human individuals. On the study more broadly: Aged between 18 and 49, the donors were a couple of women and three men. Overall study results and limits: Among donors, sharing of clonotypes was expected to be affected by sequencing depth.

The repertoire was sequenced with immunoSEQ multiplex PCR; TCRdb's copy has only in-frame clones and lacks some. The sample includes 2 million to 2.5 million clones, around 92% of them seen just once. In the case of this clone: Its matching antigen is unknown.

The CDR3 is 13 amino acids. V dropped 3 bases and J dropped 7 bases, with 10 bases sitting between them. Germline loops: CDR1 KGHSH, CDR2 LQKENI. Sequenced: naive CD4+ T cells from PBMCs. Subset noted: CD45RA+ positively selected. V usage is TRBV18 and J usage is TRBJ2-1, with D unresolved. The sequence was collected from a man aged 18 to 35 in good health. Some clones in this sample may be carry-over from other donors' samples. CDR3 sequence (DNA): TGTGCCAGCTCACCGGACCCTCATAATGAGCAGTTCTTC. Protein product: CASSPDPHNEQFF.